This T cell receptor beta chain was identified in a study of CD8 T cells in ankylosing spondylitis. This clonotype was picked up a small number of times. The target antigen is unknown. Preparation of TCR beta libraries was done by quantitative 5'-RACE with molecular barcodes. TCRdb processed the 5' RACE reads anew with MiXCR; each CDR3 protein has one entry. The sample includes 240,000 or so distinct CDR3 sequences, around 10% of them seen just once. Broader study findings: In the blood and synovial fluid of reactive arthritis, some motif variants had been previously reported.

The CDR3 is made up of 14 amino acids. V lost 7 bases and J 5 bases, leaving 21 bases between the germline ends. Germline values: CDR1 SQVTM, CDR2 ANQGSEA. Sequenced: blood, either unsorted or a sorted T cell fraction (not recorded which). The sequence came from a male donor with ankylosing spondylitis or in good health (not recorded which). V usage is TRBV29-1 and J usage is TRBJ2-7; a possible D gene is TRBD2 (7 bases). CDR3 protein: CSARGGRGSDEQYF. DNA of the CDR3: TGCAGCGCAAGGGGGGGCAGGGGTAGCGACGAGCAGTACTTC.